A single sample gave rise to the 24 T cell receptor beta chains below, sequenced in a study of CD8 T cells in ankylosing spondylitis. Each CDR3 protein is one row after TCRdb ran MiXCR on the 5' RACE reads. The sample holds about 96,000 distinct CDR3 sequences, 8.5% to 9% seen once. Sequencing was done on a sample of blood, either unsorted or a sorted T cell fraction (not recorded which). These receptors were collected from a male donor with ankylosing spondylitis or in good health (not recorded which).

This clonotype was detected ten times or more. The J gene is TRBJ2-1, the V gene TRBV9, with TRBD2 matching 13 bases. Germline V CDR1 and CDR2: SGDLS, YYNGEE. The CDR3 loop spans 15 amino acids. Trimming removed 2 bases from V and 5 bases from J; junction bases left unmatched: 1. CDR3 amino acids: CASSVGTSGNNEQFF. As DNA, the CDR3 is TGTGCCAGCAGCGTGGGGACTAGCGGGAACAATGAGCAGTTCTTC.

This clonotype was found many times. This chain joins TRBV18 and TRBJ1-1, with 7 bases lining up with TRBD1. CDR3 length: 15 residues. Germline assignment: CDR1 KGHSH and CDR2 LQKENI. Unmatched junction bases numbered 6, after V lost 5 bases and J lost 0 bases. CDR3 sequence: CASSARQGLNTEAFF. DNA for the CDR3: TGTGCCAGCTCAGCCCGACAGGGACTGAACACTGAAGCTTTCTTT. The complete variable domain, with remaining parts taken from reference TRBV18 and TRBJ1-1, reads NAGVMQNPRHLVRRRGQEARLRCSPMKGHSHVYWYRQLPEEGLKFMVYLQKENIIDESGMPKERFSAEFPKEGPSILRIQQVVRGDSAAYFCASSARQGLNTEAFFGQGTRLTVV.

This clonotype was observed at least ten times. CDR3: CASSLALDNEQFF. The CDR3 DNA is TGTGCCAGCAGCTTAGCGCTCGACAATGAGCAGTTCTTC. The gene calls are TRBV11-1 and TRBJ2-1; unclear D gene. Germline V gene lookup returns CDR1 SGHAT and CDR2 FQDESV (reference sequence). The V gene lost 0 bases and the J gene lost 5 bases, with 5 bases spanning the gap. There are 13 residues in the CDR3.

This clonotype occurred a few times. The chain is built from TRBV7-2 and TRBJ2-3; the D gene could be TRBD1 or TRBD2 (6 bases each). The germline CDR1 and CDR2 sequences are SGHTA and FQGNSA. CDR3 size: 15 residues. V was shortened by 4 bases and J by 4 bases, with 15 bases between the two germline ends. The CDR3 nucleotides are TGTGCCAGCAGCTCAACTTCCGGGGGCGCAGATACGCAGTATTTT. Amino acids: CASSSTSGGADTQYF.

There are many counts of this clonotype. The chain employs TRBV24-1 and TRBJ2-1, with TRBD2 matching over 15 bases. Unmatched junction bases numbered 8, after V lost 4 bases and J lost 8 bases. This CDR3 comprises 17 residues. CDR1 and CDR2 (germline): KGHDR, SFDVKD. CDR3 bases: TGTGCCACCAGTGACGTCGGACTAGCGGGGGGGCCAGATGAGCAGTTCTTC. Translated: CATSDVGLAGGPDEQFF.

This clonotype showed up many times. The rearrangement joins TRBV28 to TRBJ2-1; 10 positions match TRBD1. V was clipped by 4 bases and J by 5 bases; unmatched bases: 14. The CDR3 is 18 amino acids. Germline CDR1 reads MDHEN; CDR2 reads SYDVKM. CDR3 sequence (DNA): TGTGCCAGCAGTTCCCCATCCTCGGACAGGGGGGATAACAATGAGCAGTTCTTC. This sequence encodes CASSSPSSDRGDNNEQFF.

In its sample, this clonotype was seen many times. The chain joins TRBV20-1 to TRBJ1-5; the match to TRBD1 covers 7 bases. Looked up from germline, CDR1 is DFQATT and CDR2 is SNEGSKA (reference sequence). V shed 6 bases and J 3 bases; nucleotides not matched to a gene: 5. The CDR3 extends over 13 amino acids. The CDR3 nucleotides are TGCAGTGCGCCGGGACAGAACAATCAGCCCCAGCATTTT. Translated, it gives CSAPGQNNQPQHF.

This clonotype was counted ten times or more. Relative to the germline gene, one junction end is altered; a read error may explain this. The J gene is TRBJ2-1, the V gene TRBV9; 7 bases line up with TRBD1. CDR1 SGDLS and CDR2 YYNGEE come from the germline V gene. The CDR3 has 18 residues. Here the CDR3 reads CASSVGTGAGVTYNEQFF. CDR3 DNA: TGTGCCAGTAGCGTAGGTACAGGGGCAGGGGTCACCTACAATGAGCAGTTCTTC.

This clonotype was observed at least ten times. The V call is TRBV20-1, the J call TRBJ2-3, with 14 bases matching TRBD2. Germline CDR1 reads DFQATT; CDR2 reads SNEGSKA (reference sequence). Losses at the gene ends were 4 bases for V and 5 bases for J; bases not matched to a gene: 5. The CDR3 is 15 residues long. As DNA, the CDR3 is TGCAGTGCTACCTATGGGACTAGCGGGGGAGATACGCAGTATTTT. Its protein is CSATYGTSGGDTQYF.

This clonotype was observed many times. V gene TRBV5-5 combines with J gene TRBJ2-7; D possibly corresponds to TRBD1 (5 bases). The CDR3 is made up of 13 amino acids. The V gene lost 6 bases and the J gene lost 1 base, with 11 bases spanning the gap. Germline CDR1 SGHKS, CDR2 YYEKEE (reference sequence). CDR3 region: CASNQGVSYEQYF. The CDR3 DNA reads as TGTGCCAGCAATCAGGGTGTTTCCTACGAGCAGTACTTC.

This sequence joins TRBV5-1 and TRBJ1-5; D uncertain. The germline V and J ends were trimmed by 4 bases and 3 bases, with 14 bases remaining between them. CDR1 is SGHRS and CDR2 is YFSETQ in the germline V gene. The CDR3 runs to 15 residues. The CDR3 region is CASSLVGVPNQPQHF. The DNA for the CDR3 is TGCGCCAGCAGCCTGGTCGGGGTCCCCAATCAGCCCCAGCATTTT. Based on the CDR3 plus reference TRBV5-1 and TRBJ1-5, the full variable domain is KAGVTQTPRYLIKTRGQQVTLSCSPISGHRSVSWYQQTPGQGLQFLFEYFSETQRNKGNFPGRFSGRQFSNSRSEMNVSTLELGDSALYLCASSLVGVPNQPQHFGDGTRLSIL.

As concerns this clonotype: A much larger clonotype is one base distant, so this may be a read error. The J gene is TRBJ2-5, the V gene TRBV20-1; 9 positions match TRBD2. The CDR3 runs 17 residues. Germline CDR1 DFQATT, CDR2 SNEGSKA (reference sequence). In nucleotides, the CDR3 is TGCTGTGCTAGTTTGGCTAGCGGGGACCTGTACCAAGAGACCCAGTACTTC. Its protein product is CCASLASGDLYQETQYF.

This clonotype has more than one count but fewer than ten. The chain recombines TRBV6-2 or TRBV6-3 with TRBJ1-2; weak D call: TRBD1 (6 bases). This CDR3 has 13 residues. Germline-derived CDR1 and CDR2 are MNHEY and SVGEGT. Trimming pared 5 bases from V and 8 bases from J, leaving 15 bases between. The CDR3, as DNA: TGTGCCAGCAGTCCGCAGGGGATCCCAGGCTACACCTTC. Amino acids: CASSPQGIPGYTF.

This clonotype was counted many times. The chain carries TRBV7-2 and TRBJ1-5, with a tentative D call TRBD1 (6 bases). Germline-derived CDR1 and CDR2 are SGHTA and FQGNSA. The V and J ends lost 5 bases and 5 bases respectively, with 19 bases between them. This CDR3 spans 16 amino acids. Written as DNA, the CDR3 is TGTGCCAGCAGCAAGGACCCGGGGGCTTTCGATCAGCCCCAGCATTTT. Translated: CASSKDPGAFDQPQHF.

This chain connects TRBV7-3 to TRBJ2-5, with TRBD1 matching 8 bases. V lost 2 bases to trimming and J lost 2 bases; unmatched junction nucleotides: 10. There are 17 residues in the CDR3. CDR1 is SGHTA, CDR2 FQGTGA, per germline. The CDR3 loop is CASSLQSTGAPQETQYF. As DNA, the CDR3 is TGTGCCAGCAGCTTACAATCGACAGGGGCCCCTCAAGAGACCCAGTACTTC.

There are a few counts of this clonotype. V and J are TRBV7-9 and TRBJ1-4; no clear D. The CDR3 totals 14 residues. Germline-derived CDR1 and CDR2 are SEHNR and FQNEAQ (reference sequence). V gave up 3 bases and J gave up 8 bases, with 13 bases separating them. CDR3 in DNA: TGTGCCAGCAGCTTCGGGCTAACGGGGGAAAAACTGTTTTTT. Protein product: CASSFGLTGEKLFF.

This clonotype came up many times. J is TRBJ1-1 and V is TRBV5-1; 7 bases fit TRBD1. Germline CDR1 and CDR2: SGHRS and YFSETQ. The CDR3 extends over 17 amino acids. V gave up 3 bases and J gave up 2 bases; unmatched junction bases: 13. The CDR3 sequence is CASSSHRQGIPNTEAFF. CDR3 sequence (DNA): TGCGCCAGCAGCTCCCATCGACAGGGAATCCCAAACACTGAAGCTTTCTTT.

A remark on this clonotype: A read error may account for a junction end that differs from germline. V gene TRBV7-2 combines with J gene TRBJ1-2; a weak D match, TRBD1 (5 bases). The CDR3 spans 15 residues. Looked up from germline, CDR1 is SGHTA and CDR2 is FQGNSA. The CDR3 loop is CVSSSGRDGDYGYTF. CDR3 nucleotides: TGTGTCAGCAGCTCGGGTAGGGACGGAGACTATGGCTACACCTTC.

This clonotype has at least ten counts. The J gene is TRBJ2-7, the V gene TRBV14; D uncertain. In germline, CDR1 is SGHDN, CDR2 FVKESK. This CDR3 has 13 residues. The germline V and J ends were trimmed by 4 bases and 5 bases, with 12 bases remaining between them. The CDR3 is CASSPFVADEQYF. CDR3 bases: TGTGCCAGCAGCCCTTTCGTGGCGGACGAGCAGTACTTC.

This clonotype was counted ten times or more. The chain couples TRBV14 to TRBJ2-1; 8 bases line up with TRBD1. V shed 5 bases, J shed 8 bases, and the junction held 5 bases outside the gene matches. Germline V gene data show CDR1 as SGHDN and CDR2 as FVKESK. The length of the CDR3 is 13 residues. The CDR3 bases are TGTGCCAGCAGCATACAGGGGGAGGATGAGCAGTTCTTC. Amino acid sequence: CASSIQGEDEQFF.

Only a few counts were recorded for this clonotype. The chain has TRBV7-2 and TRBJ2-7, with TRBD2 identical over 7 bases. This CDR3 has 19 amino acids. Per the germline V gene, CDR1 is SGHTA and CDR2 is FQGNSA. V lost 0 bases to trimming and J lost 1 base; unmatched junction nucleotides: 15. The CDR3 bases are TGTGCCAGCAGCTTAGCCCCGCTAGCACCGGGGGGTAGTTCCTACGAGCAGTACTTC. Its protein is CASSLAPLAPGGSSYEQYF.

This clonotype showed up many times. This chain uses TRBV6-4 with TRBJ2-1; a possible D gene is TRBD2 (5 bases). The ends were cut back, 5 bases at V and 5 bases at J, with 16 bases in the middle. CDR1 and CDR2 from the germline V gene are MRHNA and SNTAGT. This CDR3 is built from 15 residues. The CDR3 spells CASSPRMRVHNEQFF. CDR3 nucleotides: TGTGCCAGCAGTCCGCGTATGAGGGTCCACAATGAGCAGTTCTTC.

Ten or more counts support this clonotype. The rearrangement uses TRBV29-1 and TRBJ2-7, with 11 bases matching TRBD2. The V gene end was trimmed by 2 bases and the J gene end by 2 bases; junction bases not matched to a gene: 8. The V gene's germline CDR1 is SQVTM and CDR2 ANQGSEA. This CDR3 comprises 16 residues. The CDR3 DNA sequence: TGCAGCGTTGAAACTTCTAGCGGGGGGAAAACCTACGAGCAGTACTTC. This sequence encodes CSVETSSGGKTYEQYF.

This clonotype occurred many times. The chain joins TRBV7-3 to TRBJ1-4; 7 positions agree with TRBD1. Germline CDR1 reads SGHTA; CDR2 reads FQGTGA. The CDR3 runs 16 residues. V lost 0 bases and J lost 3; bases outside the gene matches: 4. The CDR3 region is CASSLTGGLSNEKLFF. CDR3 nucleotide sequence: TGTGCCAGCAGCTTAACAGGGGGCCTTTCTAATGAAAAACTGTTTTTT.